This T cell receptor beta chain was obtained from a study of blood T cell repertoires in COVID-19. At the level of the study: Acute and convalescent COVID-19 samples came from the United States, Italy and Spain. In each case, the material was cDNA or gDNA derived from T cells, B-cell-depleted T cells, or PBMCs.

This CDR3 region has 15 residues. Losses at the gene ends were 4 bases for V and 1 base for J; bases not matched to a gene: 5. CDR1 and CDR2 from the germline V gene are SGHRS and YFSETQ. Original handling: Counts of nucleated cells, estimated from reference gene primer amplification, were obtained. The table came from immunoSEQ multiplex PCR; TCRdb's copy has only in-frame clones and leaves some out. The V and J calls and clone size were taken over from that table, and D and trimming were inferred from the DNA. Among over 200,000 clones listed, roughly 88% were seen once. The material sequenced was peripheral blood. V is TRBV5-1 and J is TRBJ1-1; 9 nucleotides match TRBD1. This clonotype was sampled from a man in his forties with acute or convalescent COVID-19. The CDR3 loop reads CASSPGQGSNTEAFF. In nucleotides, the CDR3 is TGCGCCAGCAGCCCGGGACAGGGTTCGAACACTGAAGCTTTCTTT. Together with reference TRBV5-1 and TRBJ1-1, the CDR3 gives the full variable domain: KAGVTQTPRYLIKTRGQQVTLSCSPISGHRSVSWYQQTPGQGLQFLFEYFSETQRNKGNFPGRFSGRQFSNSRSEMNVSTLELGDSALYLCASSPGQGSNTEAFFGQGTRLTVV.